This is a list of T cell receptor beta chains from one sample in a study of T-cell memory formation after mild COVID-19. Using its own MiXCR run on the 5' RACE reads, TCRdb lists one record per CDR3 protein. In the table there are hundreds of thousands of distinct CDR3 sequences, around 24% of which are singletons. The material sequenced was PBMCs or a T cell subset sorted from them (not recorded which). The receptors were gathered from an adult woman who had mild COVID-19 (a few samples of this study predate the infection). Cell type and time point are not known. Both conserved end residues are part of each CDR3. The D gene is left open where the match is weak. Part of the rows lack a size; the others show once, few, many or a class for expanded clones.

>TRBV10-3|-|TRBJ2-5|TRBD1
CAISADRDETQYF
TGTGCCATCAGTGCTGACAGGGACGAGACCCAGTACTTC
>TRBV15|few|TRBJ2-1|TRBD2
CATSRVREDNEQFF
TGTGCCACCAGCAGAGTACGGGAGGACAATGAGCAGTTCTTC
>TRBV5-1|-|TRBJ1-1|-
CASSEQGRGTEAFF
TGCGCCAGCAGCGAACAGGGTCGGGGCACTGAAGCTTTCTTT
>TRBV6-2/TRBV6-3|-|TRBJ1-2|-
CASATSHYGYTF
TGTGCCAGCGCGACTTCTCACTATGGCTACACCTTC
>TRBV5-1|few|TRBJ2-3|-
CASSLAGWQINTDTQYF
TGCGCCAGCAGCTTGGCGGGTTGGCAGATCAACACAGATACGCAGTATTTT
>TRBV5-5|-|TRBJ1-2|-
CASSLEQGYGYTF
TGTGCCAGCAGCTTGGAACAGGGCTATGGCTACACCTTC
>TRBV9|many|TRBJ2-3|-
CASSVGGDTQYF
TGTGCCAGCAGCGTAGGAGGGGATACGCAGTATTTT
>TRBV18|few|TRBJ1-2|-
CASSPGHARHPNYGYTF
TGTGCCAGCTCTCCTGGACACGCAAGGCATCCTAACTATGGCTACACCTTC
>TRBV4-2|many|TRBJ2-1|TRBD1
CASGKVGGNDNEQFF
TGTGCCAGCGGAAAGGTAGGGGGCAACGACAATGAGCAGTTCTTC
>TRBV7-2|-|TRBJ1-2|TRBD1
CASSLIETGVRHNGYTF
TGTGCCAGCAGCTTGATTGAGACAGGGGTTCGGCACAATGGCTACACCTTC
>TRBV11-3|few|TRBJ2-1|TRBD2
CASSPLGTSGKNEQFF
TGTGCCAGCAGCCCGCTCGGGACTAGCGGGAAGAATGAGCAGTTCTTC
>TRBV6-5|-|TRBJ1-6|-
CASSYGETASRSPLHF
TGTGCCAGCAGTTACGGGGAGACAGCCAGTCGTTCACCCCTCCACTTT
>TRBV4-1|-|TRBJ1-2|-
CASSQESIGGGYTF
TGCGCCAGCAGCCAAGAGTCTATCGGGGGCGGCTACACCTTC
>TRBV4-1|-|TRBJ1-1|-
CASSQGRAPFSRTEAFF
TGCGCCAGCAGCCAAGGAAGGGCACCTTTTTCGAGAACTGAAGCTTTCTTT
>TRBV12-3/TRBV12-4|-|TRBJ1-2|-
CASSLRQSNYGYTF
TGTGCCAGCAGTTTACGGCAGTCTAACTATGGCTACACCTTC
>TRBV19|many|TRBJ1-1|-
CASSSGLNTEAFF
TGCGCCAGCAGCAGTGGATTGAACACTGAAGCTTTCTTT
>TRBV3-1|-|TRBJ2-5|-
CASSHSREVGETQYF
TGTGCCAGCAGCCATTCTCGAGAGGTGGGAGAGACCCAGTACTTC
>TRBV4-3|few|TRBJ2-5|-
CASSQDRAAQETQYF
TGCGCCAGCAGCCAAGATCGGGCGGCACAAGAGACCCAGTACTTC
>TRBV29-1|few|TRBJ1-1|-
CSVMNTEAFF
TGCAGCGTTATGAACACTGAAGCTTTCTTT
>TRBV19|-|TRBJ2-2|-
CASKGWTGELFF
TGTGCCAGTAAGGGCTGGACCGGGGAGCTGTTTTTT
>TRBV3-1|-|TRBJ2-7|-
CASSQDWPREEQYF
TGTGCCAGCAGCCAAGATTGGCCACGGGAAGAGCAGTACTTC
>TRBV20-1|-|TRBJ2-3|TRBD1
CSALGQGISTDTQYF
TGCAGTGCCCTCGGACAGGGGATCAGCACAGATACGCAGTATTTT
>TRBV6-1|-|TRBJ1-5|-
CASSERTVLHQPQHF
TGTGCCAGCAGTGAGAGGACAGTCCTGCACCAGCCCCAGCATTTT
>TRBV7-2|-|TRBJ2-2|TRBD2
CASTSGANTGELFF
TGTGCCAGCACCAGCGGGGCGAACACCGGGGAGCTGTTTTTT
>TRBV5-1|-|TRBJ2-6|TRBD1
CASSSRGTGSSGANVLTF
TGCGCCAGCAGCTCCCGCGGGACAGGGTCCTCTGGGGCCAACGTCCTGACTTTC
>TRBV3-1|-|TRBJ2-7|-
CASSHSGPTVEQYF
TGTGCCAGCAGCCACTCTGGCCCGACAGTCGAGCAGTACTTC
>TRBV7-2|-|TRBJ1-1|TRBD1
CASSFEGAGKNTEAFF
TGTGCCAGCAGCTTTGAGGGGGCGGGGAAGAACACTGAAGCTTTCTTT
>TRBV7-2|-|TRBJ1-5|-
CASSANRAQPQHF
TGTGCCAGCAGCGCGAACAGGGCCCAGCCCCAGCATTTT
>TRBV12-3/TRBV12-4|few|TRBJ2-7|-
CASSFEVGEQYF
TGTGCCAGCAGTTTTGAAGTAGGCGAGCAGTACTTC